These T cell receptor beta chains were read from a single sample in a study of T cells expressing NK-cell markers. TCRdb reprocessed the 5' RACE reads, with one entry per CDR3 protein and no DNA. Its clone listing holds approximately 380,000 distinct CDR3 sequences. The sequenced sample was blood T cells: a sorted CD56 or NKG2C T cell subset, CD4+ or CD8+ T cells, or bulk PBMC T cells (not recorded which). The source is a man aged 18-69 years in good health. Each CDR3 is given with its conserved first and last residue.

TRBV12-3/TRBV12-4	TRBJ1-2	CASRIGAGRYGYTF
TRBV5-1	TRBJ2-2	CASSRTGTNTGELFF
TRBV6-1	TRBJ1-4	CASRDQDRGRTEKLFF
TRBV11-2	TRBJ2-1	CASSAIERVSGHEQFF
TRBV12-2	TRBJ2-4	CASRGQAPDKNIQYF
TRBV2	TRBJ1-2	CAIRTGADYGYTF
TRBV27	TRBJ1-2	CASSFTGNYGYTF
TRBV14	TRBJ2-1	CASSPGLAGGYNEQFF
TRBV14	TRBJ2-3	CASGTAYTDTQYF
TRBV20-1	TRBJ2-2	CSASLLGGNTGELFF
TRBV12-3/TRBV12-4	TRBJ2-7	CASSLGGRGSSYEQYF
TRBV5-1	TRBJ1-1	CASRGVSTEAFF
TRBV7-3	TRBJ2-3	CASSLGSGTTITDTQYF
TRBV11-1	TRBJ1-2	CASSLPGWGRKTF
TRBV29-1	TRBJ1-2	CSVEWHADGYTF
TRBV27	TRBJ2-2	CASQAGQGGHGELFF
TRBV5-1	TRBJ2-6	CASSGGLYSGANVLTF
TRBV27	TRBJ2-7	CASSLHLAGGPYEQYF
TRBV5-1	TRBJ2-1	CASSMTGIISYNEQFF
TRBV7-9	TRBJ1-1	CASSDSWGPNTEAFF
TRBV20-1	TRBJ2-4	CSARVGQGSKNIQYF
TRBV4-1	TRBJ2-1	CASSPRQEAGGPYNEQFF
TRBV3-1	TRBJ2-5	CASSRGGETQYF
TRBV7-2	TRBJ2-4	CASSFKGGGAYIQYF
TRBV20-1	TRBJ1-2	CSARFGQAGGYTF
TRBV5-6	TRBJ1-5	CASSLQGTLSPQHF
TRBV2	TRBJ1-4	CASSPLGLTTNEKLFF
TRBV9	TRBJ2-1	CASSVASRHNEQFF
TRBV3-1	TRBJ1-2	CASSQPRQGLNYGYTF
TRBV7-9	TRBJ2-1	CASSPRDRGAEQFF
TRBV25-1	TRBJ2-5	CASSDPMGGGAQSETQYF
TRBV28	TRBJ2-7	CASTGQTYEQYF
TRBV20-1	TRBJ2-1	CSARRTSGGAYNEQFF
TRBV5-1	TRBJ2-6	CASSLAGRSSGANVLTF
TRBV12-3/TRBV12-4	TRBJ1-1	CASSRGTDSEAFF
TRBV29-1	TRBJ2-3	CSVEDLGTADTQYF
TRBV7-8	TRBJ1-5	CASGTELFYQPQHF
TRBV5-1	TRBJ2-5	CASSFWTSGLAKMGETQYF
TRBV6-4	TRBJ2-1	CASSDSGPPQVNLNEQFF
TRBV29-1	TRBJ2-4	CSVGVAKNIQYF
TRBV20-1	TRBJ2-7	CSARALSGEQYF
TRBV7-2	TRBJ2-7	CASSPGRAVRYEQYF
TRBV2	TRBJ2-7	CASSDGDNSYEQYF
TRBV27	TRBJ1-5	CASSSQTGVRLNQPQHF
TRBV2	TRBJ2-2	CASSYTIRGELFF
TRBV20-1	TRBJ2-1	CSEVRRGATYNEQFF
TRBV20-1	TRBJ2-7	CSATSPINGWYEQYF
TRBV12-3/TRBV12-4	TRBJ2-7	CASRGQGRIYEQYF
TRBV5-1	TRBJ2-3	CASSRMGSTDTQYF
TRBV13	TRBJ2-6	CASSLCNSPGANVLTF
TRBV4-1	TRBJ2-2	CASSLPSGTDANTGELFF
TRBV29-1	TRBJ1-2	CSVTQGAPYGYTF
TRBV7-9	TRBJ2-3	CASGLSGGTDTQYF
TRBV7-2	TRBJ2-1	CASSVPRGSPGNEQFF